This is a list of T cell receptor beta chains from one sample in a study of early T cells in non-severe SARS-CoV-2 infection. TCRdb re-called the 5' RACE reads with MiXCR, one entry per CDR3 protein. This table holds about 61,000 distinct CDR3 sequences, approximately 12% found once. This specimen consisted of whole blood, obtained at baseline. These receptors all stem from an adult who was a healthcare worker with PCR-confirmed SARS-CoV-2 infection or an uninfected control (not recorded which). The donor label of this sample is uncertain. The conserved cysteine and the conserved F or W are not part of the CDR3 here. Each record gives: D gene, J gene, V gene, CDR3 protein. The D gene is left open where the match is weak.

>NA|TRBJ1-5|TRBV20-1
SATQGTNQPQH
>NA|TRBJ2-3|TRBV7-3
ASSLTGIHTDTQY
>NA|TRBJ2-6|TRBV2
ASSVGANVLT
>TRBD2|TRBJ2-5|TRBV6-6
ASTHTRRGGLVFRQETQY
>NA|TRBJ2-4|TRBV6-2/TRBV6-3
ASSIPEIGKNIQY
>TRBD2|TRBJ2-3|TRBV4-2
ASSQDPAVAGTDTQY
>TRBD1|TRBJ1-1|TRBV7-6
ASSSKDRGGTEAF
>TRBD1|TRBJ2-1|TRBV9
ASSVATPGQGSSEQF
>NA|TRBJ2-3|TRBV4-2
ASSQESIGGRLNTDTQY
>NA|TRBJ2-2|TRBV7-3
ASSLRRNTGELF
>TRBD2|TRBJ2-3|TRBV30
AWSLTSWSTDTQY
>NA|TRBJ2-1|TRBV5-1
ASSPSRGASYNEQF
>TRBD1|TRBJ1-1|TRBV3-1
ASSWPRQGHTEAF
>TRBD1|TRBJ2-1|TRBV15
ATSRGTGGRYNEQF
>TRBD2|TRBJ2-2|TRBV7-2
ASSSQGLAGGPPGELF
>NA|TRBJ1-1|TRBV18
ASSLGMNTEAF
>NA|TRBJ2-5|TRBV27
ASSFLQGPGTQY
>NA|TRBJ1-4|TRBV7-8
ASSSTGQSAEKLF
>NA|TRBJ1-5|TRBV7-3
ASSLTGRDAQPQH
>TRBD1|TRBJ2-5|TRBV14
ASSQTGGWRETQY
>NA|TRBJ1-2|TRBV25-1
ASSEDSYGYT
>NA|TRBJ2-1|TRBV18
ASSPGAEQF
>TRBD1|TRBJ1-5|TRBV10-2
ASRDQTGPSSNQPQH
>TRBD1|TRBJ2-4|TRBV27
ASSRSGTDGLRY
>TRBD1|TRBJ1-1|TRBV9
ASSVLTGGIGTEAF
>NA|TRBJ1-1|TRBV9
ASSPGITEAF
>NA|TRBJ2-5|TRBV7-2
ASSSTGLETQY
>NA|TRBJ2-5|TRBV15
ATRRGEETQY
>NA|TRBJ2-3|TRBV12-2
ASRLEGRAGGRHTQY
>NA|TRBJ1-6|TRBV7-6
ASSLDITGSNSPLH
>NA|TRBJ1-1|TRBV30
AWMVSMNTEAF
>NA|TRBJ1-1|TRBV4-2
ASSQAYETKAF
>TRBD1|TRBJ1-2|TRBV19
ASSIQPVGGQDYT
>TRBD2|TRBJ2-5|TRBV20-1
SARSGGAEVTQY
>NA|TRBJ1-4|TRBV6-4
PSRRTGLYDPATNEKLF
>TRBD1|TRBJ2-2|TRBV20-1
SAPPLDRLTAGELF
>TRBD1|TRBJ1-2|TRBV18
ASSSPGQGNGGYT
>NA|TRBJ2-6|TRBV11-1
ASSPSGLISGANVLT
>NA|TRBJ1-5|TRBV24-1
ATSNSNQPQH
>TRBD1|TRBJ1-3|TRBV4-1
ASSQRNRDRGYDSGNTIY
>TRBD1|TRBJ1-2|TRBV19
ASSTTGQLNYGYT
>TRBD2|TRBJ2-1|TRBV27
ASRPGLAGPNNAYNEQF
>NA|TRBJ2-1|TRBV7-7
ASSPSRSHGHNEQF
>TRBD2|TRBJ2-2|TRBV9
ASSVVAGGQNTGELF
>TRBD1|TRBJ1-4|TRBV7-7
ASSPNAGQRNEKLF
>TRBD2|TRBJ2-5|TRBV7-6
ASSLGVSGGQGTQY
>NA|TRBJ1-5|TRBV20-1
SAGEGAAVRQPQH
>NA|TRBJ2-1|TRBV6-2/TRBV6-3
ASSSGAGPLYNEQF
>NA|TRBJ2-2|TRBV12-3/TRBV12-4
ASSLHTASNTGELF
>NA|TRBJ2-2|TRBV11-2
ASSLKVGITGELF
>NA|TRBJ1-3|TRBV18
ASSTGPPYSGNTIY
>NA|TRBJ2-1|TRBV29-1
SVFQGNEQF
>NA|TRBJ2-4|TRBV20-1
SARSWAGLKNIQY
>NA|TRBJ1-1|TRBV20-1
SAIGPGAGRSEAF
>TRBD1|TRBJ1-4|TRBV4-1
ASSQVPGTGGYEKLF
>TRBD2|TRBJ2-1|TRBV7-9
ASSWGLAGGHNEQF
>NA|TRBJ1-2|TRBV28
ASSPHDRPYGYT